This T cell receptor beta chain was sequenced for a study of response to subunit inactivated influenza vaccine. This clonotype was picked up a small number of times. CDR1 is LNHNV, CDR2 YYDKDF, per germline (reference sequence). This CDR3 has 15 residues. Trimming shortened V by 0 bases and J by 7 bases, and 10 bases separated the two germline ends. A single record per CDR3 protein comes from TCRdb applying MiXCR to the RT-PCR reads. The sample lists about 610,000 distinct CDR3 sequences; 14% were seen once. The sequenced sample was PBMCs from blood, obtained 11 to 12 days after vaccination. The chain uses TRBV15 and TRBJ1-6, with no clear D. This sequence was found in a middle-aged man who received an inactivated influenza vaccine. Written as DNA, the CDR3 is TGTGCCACCAGCAGAGAATCGTTCGGGAATTCACCCCTCCACTTT. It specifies CATSRESFGNSPLHF. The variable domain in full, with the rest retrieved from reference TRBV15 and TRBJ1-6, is DAMVIQNPRYQVTQFGKPVTLSCSQTLNHNVMYWYQQKSSQAPKLLFHYYDKDFNNEADTPDNFQSRRPNTSFCFLDIRSPGLGDTAMYLCATSRESFGNSPLHFGNGTRLTVT.